What follows are 6 T cell receptor beta chains derived from one specimen sequenced in a study of blood T cell repertoires in COVID-19. Repertoires were generated with immunoSEQ multiplex PCR, while TCRdb's copy carries only in-frame clones and drops some. The sample has some 200,000 clones; 85% to 90% are singletons. The specimen sequenced was peripheral blood. These receptors all stem from a man aged 80 or over with acute or convalescent COVID-19.

As regards this clone: The same CDR3 can be traced to other DNA sequences in this sample. The J gene is TRBJ2-5, the V gene TRBV11-2; no reliable D call. The CDR3 runs 14 residues. V dropped 1 base and J dropped 1 base, with 7 bases sitting between them. Germline lookup yields CDR1 SGHAT and CDR2 FQNNGV. Here the CDR3 DNA reads TGTGCCAGCAGCTTAGGTCTAACCCAAGAGACCCAGTACTTC. It codes for CASSLGLTQETQYF.

The chain joins TRBV5-1 to TRBJ2-3; D gene ambiguous. Germline lookup yields CDR1 SGHRS and CDR2 YFSETQ. V was trimmed by 5 bases and J by 3 bases, leaving 22 bases between them. The CDR3 has 17 amino acids. The CDR3 sequence is CASSLMGLDGRTDTQYF. In DNA, the CDR3 is TGCGCCAGCAGTTTGATGGGCCTTGATGGCCGGACAGATACGCAGTATTTT.

This clone was counted a few times. The rearrangement uses TRBV5-8 and TRBJ2-1, with a possible D match to TRBD2 (7 bases). The CDR3 has 15 amino acids. Deletions cut 2 bases from V and 7 bases from J, with 16 bases between. Germline V gives CDR1 SGHTS, CDR2 YDEGEE. The CDR3 nucleotides read TGTGCCAGCAGCTTCAGGCAGGGAGGGGGAAATGAGCAGTTCTTC. Amino acids: CASSFRQGGGNEQFF.

Only one count was recorded for this clone. The CDR3 protein is CASSQDGLAGGELFF. The CDR3 region has the DNA TGTGCCAGCAGCCAAGACGGACTAGCGGGCGGGGAGCTGTTTTTT. The V and J genes are TRBV3-1 (or the pseudogene TRBV3-2) and TRBJ2-2, with 11 bases identical to TRBD2. Germline CDR1 LGHDT, CDR2 YNNKEL (reference sequence). V gave up 0 bases and J gave up 7 bases; unmatched junction bases: 1. The CDR3 spans 15 residues.

This rearrangement joins TRBV19 to TRBJ1-3, with D maybe TRBD1 (5 bases). Germline V lookup: CDR1 LNHDA, CDR2 SQIVND (reference sequence). The CDR3 has 15 residues. Trimming removed 6 bases from V and 0 bases from J, with 12 bases in between. In DNA form, the CDR3 reads TGTGCCAGTAGGAAGACAGATTTCTCTGGAAACACCATATATTTT. Its protein product is CASRKTDFSGNTIYF.

The genes are TRBV2 and TRBJ2-1; the D is unclear. This CDR3 contains 12 residues. The V end lost 5 bases, the J end lost 8 bases, and 10 bases lay between the germline ends. Germline-derived CDR1 and CDR2 are SNHLY and FYNNEI. The CDR3 DNA reads as TGTGCCAGCAGTAATGATCTAGATGAGCAGTTCTTC. Amino acids: CASSNDLDEQFF.